The T cell receptor (beta chain) under discussion was sequenced for a study of cytomegalovirus exposure and HLA in healthy donors. Turning to the study itself: Early released data comprised some 91 million unique TCRs from HLA-typed donors. General observations from the study: When analyzed later, a missense DCLRE1C variant was found to be linked to TCR beta V- and J-gene trimming. Researchers catalogued over 150 TCR beta chains as cytomegalovirus-associated.

Germline lookup yields CDR1 KGHSH and CDR2 LQKENI. V was cut by 3 bases and J by 2 bases, with 14 bases left in between. The CDR3 is 15 residues long. Comments on this clone: Its antigen is unknown.

This PCR relied on a set of 60 Vbeta primers and 13 Jbeta primers. Sequencing used immunoSEQ multiplex PCR; TCRdb keeps in-frame clones, though not all of them. The sample shows over 150,000 clones, approximately 81% of them seen only once. The sample consisted of PBMCs. The receptor comes from a man in his late teens or twenties in good health and CMV-seronegative. This sequence joins TRBV18 and TRBJ2-7; perhaps TRBD1 as D (6 bases). The CDR3: CASSPPGQTTYEQYF. The CDR3 region has the DNA TGTGCCAGCTCACCCCCAGGACAGACTACCTACGAGCAGTACTTC.